These 18 T cell receptor beta chains originate from one sample sequenced in a study of human T cells and chemical hapten exposure. The time point denotes: pre-sensitization, week 0. The sample's treatment: therapeutic diphenylcyclopropenone sensitization with weekly scalp DPC. One entry per CDR3 protein results from TCRdb running MiXCR on the RACE reads. Of around 330,000 distinct CDR3 sequences listed, approximately 5.8% are singletons. Here the sequenced sample was whole blood, taken in connection with sensitization to the hapten diphenylcyclopropenone (DPC). These receptors came from a woman under 30 with alopecia areata. Some clones in this sample may be carry-over from other donors' samples.

This chain connects TRBV2 to TRBJ2-2, with D possibly matching TRBD1 (6 bases). Germline V gene sequence: CDR1 SNHLY, CDR2 FYNNEI. Trimming cost V 9 bases and J 1 base, with 12 bases left between them. The length of the CDR3 is 14 residues. The CDR3 DNA reads as TGTGCCAGTAGACAGGCCCAGAACACCGGGGAGCTGTTTTTT. This codes for CASRQAQNTGELFF.

This chain uses TRBV11-2 with TRBJ1-1; 8 bases line up with TRBD1. The ends lost 5 bases at V and 10 bases at J; junction bases unmatched: 12. Germline CDR1 and CDR2: SGHAT and FQNNGV. The CDR3 is 14 residues long. CDR3 coding DNA: TGTGCCAGCAGCCCAAGCTTCATCGACAGGGGAGCTTTCTTT. Translated, it gives CASSPSFIDRGAFF.

This clonotype has ten or more counts. J is TRBJ1-6 and V is TRBV12-3 or TRBV12-4, with a possible D match to TRBD1 (6 bases). Trimming removed 3 bases from V and 9 bases from J, with 12 bases in between. There are 14 residues in the CDR3. The CDR3 protein is CASSFGTGFSPLHF. The CDR3 DNA reads as TGTGCCAGCAGTTTCGGAACAGGGTTTTCACCCCTCCACTTT.

This clonotype was seen ten or more times. The chain employs TRBV29-1 and TRBJ2-3, with 11 bases lining up with TRBD1. Germline V lookup: CDR1 SQVTM, CDR2 ANQGSEA. The CDR3 has 16 amino acids. V was pared by 3 bases and J by 4 bases, with 9 bases of the junction left unmatched. The CDR3 DNA follows: TGCAGCGTTGATCAGCCGGGGACAGGGGGGGCAGATACGCAGTATTTT. Translated: CSVDQPGTGGADTQYF.

This clonotype was seen a handful of times. This sequence joins TRBV7-6 and TRBJ2-3; TRBD1 matches 8 bases. With 1 base clipped from V and 4 bases from J, the junction kept 1 base outside the gene matches. Per germline, CDR1 SGHVS and CDR2 FNYEAQ. CDR3 length equals 14 residues. In DNA form, the CDR3 reads TGTGCCAGCAGCTTAGTACAGGGGGCAGATACGCAGTATTTT. Translation gives CASSLVQGADTQYF.

The chain uses TRBV20-1 and TRBJ2-7, with 13 bases identical to TRBD2. The CDR3 runs to 16 residues. The V and J ends lost 4 bases and 2 bases, in that order; junction bases with no gene match: 8. Germline values: CDR1 DFQATT, CDR2 SNEGSKA (reference sequence). Here the CDR3 reads CSATTTSGGSPYEQYF. The CDR3 nucleotides read TGCAGTGCTACAACGACTAGCGGGGGGAGTCCCTACGAGCAGTACTTC.

This clonotype has ten or more counts. This sequence joins TRBV5-8 and TRBJ2-3; 7 bases are shared with TRBD2. V shed 10 bases, J shed 6 bases, and the junction held 8 bases outside the gene matches. The CDR3 consists of 12 residues. The germline V gene encodes CDR1 SGHTS and CDR2 YDEGEE. DNA for the CDR3: TGTGCCGGCGGGGGTCGGGCGGATACGCAGTATTTT. Its translation is CAGGGRADTQYF.

This clonotype turned up a few times. The chain carries TRBV6-2 or TRBV6-3 and TRBJ2-7; D may be TRBD2 (5 bases). This CDR3 region has 12 residues. V was pared by 7 bases and J by 0 bases, with 7 bases between. Per the germline V gene, CDR1 is MNHEY and CDR2 is SVGEGT. CDR3: CASIGDSYEQYF. The CDR3 nucleotides are TGTGCCAGCATCGGGGACTCCTACGAGCAGTACTTC.

This clonotype was counted only a few times. The chain has TRBV10-3 and TRBJ2-1; the D gene is possibly TRBD1 (5 bases). This CDR3 is built from 14 residues. V lost 1 base to trimming and J lost 2 bases, with 6 bases between them. CDR1 and CDR2 from the germline V gene are ENHRY and SYGVKD. The CDR3 protein is CAISELDTYNEQFF. DNA of the CDR3: TGTGCCATCAGTGAGTTGGACACCTACAATGAGCAGTTCTTC.

The rearrangement joins TRBV6-5 to TRBJ2-2; D is unclear. This CDR3 spans 14 amino acids. Germline V CDR1 and CDR2: MNHEY, SVGAGI. With 0 bases removed from V and 2 bases from J, the gap between germline ends came to 4 bases. DNA of the CDR3: TGTGCCAGCAGTTACTCCGGCAACACCGGGGAGCTGTTTTTT. Translated, it gives CASSYSGNTGELFF.

This clonotype was counted ten times or more. The V call is TRBV6-1, the J call TRBJ2-6, with 8 bases aligning to TRBD1. Germline loops: CDR1 MNHNS, CDR2 SASEGT. This CDR3 contains 18 residues. The trim removed 7 bases at V and 0 bases at J, leaving 11 bases unmatched. Written as DNA, the CDR3 is TGTGCCAGCACCCGCTGGGGACAGGCAAACTCTGGGGCCAACGTCCTGACTTTC. Its protein is CASTRWGQANSGANVLTF.

The chain joins TRBV2 to TRBJ1-2, with 9 nucleotides matching TRBD1. The germline V gene encodes CDR1 SNHLY and CDR2 FYNNEI. The CDR3 has 15 residues. Trimming removed 5 bases from V and 5 bases from J; junction bases left unmatched: 9. CDR3 bases: TGTGCCAGCAGTACTGAATCCGGGACAGGGTATGGCTACACCTTC. Amino acid sequence: CASSTESGTGYGYTF.

This clonotype was seen ten or more times. The gene calls are TRBV7-2 and TRBJ1-4; tentative D call: TRBD1 (5 bases). The CDR3 is 16 residues long. Trimming removed 1 base at V and 6 bases at J, with 15 bases between. Germline lookup yields CDR1 SGHTA and CDR2 FQGNSA. The CDR3 DNA reads TGTGCCAGCAGCTTAGGTCTGGGGCTAGTGGATGAAAAACTGTTTTTT. It encodes CASSLGLGLVDEKLFF.

This clonotype appeared many times. The chain uses TRBV20-1 and TRBJ1-1; D ambiguous. Per germline, CDR1 DFQATT and CDR2 SNEGSKA (reference sequence). CDR3 length: 13 residues. V lost 0 bases to trimming and J lost 0 bases, with 5 bases between them. CDR3 nucleotide sequence: TGCAGTGCTAGAGAGCCCTTGAACACTGAAGCTTTCTTT. This translates into CSAREPLNTEAFF.

In its sample, this clonotype was seen a few times. The J gene is TRBJ2-5, the V gene TRBV2, with TRBD2 as a possible D gene (5 bases). In germline, CDR1 is SNHLY, CDR2 FYNNEI. Deletions cut 10 bases from V and 1 base from J, with 25 bases between. This CDR3 is 17 amino acids long. The CDR3 loop reads CATTMGPVWSGQETQYF. The CDR3, as DNA: TGTGCCACCACGATGGGCCCTGTGTGGAGCGGCCAAGAGACCCAGTACTTC. The complete variable domain, with remaining parts taken from reference TRBV2 and TRBJ2-5, reads EPEVTQTPSHQVTQMGQEVILRCVPISNHLYFYWYRQILGQKVEFLVSFYNNEISEKSEIFDDQFSVERPDGSNFTLKIRSTKLEDSAMYFCATTMGPVWSGQETQYFGPGTRLLVL.

This clonotype showed up just a few times. This chain uses TRBV9 with TRBJ2-3; unclear D gene. Trimming cost V 0 bases and J 9 bases, with 14 bases left between them. This CDR3 region has 14 residues. Germline CDR1 reads SGDLS; CDR2 reads YYNGEE. CDR3: CASSVVPSVETQYF. The CDR3 DNA is TGTGCCAGCAGCGTAGTACCCAGCGTAGAGACGCAGTATTTT.

This clonotype was picked up a small number of times. This chain connects TRBV10-3 to TRBJ1-1; D gene unclear. Trimming cost V 11 bases and J 4 bases, with 20 bases left between them. Germline CDR1 reads ENHRY; CDR2 reads SYGVKD. There are 14 residues in the CDR3. The CDR3 nucleotides are TGTGCCTCAGATACACGCGCGATGGGCACTGAAGCTTTCTTT. Protein sequence: CASDTRAMGTEAFF.

This chain links TRBV5-1 with TRBJ1-3; D is unclear. Germline CDR1 reads SGHRS; CDR2 reads YFSETQ. Between the trimmed V and J ends, which lost 5 bases and 3 bases, there was a span of 12 bases. The CDR3 has 14 amino acids. CDR3 loop: CASRPTVGGNTIYF. CDR3 nucleotide sequence: TGCGCCAGCAGGCCGACGGTGGGTGGAAACACCATATATTTT.